These T cell receptor beta chains were read from a single sample in a study of T cells in localized non-small cell lung cancer. TCRdb's table, derived via immunoSEQ multiplex PCR, lists solely in-frame clones and lacks some. The sample lists 20,000 to 30,000 clones; 80% to 85% were seen once. This specimen consisted of peripheral blood, obtained before any cancer treatment. These receptors all come from a woman aged 40-70 years with stage I lung adenocarcinoma. The CDR3 runs from the conserved cysteine through the conserved F or W. The D gene is left open where the match is weak. Clone size is not always given. Where it is, it says once, few, many or a class for expanded clones.

J gene: TRBJ2-5; clone size: NA; V gene: TRBV7-8; D gene: TRBD2; CDR3 protein: CASSLPAGPQETQYF; CDR3 DNA: TGTGCCAGCAGCCTCCCAGCGGGGCCGCAAGAGACCCAGTACTTC
J gene: TRBJ1-5; clone size: NA; V gene: TRBV6-5; D gene: TRBD1; CDR3 protein: CASSRDRGPNQPQHF; CDR3 DNA: TGTGCCAGCAGCCGGGACAGGGGGCCTAATCAGCCCCAGCATTTT
J gene: TRBJ1-2; clone size: NA; V gene: TRBV28; D gene: TRBD1; CDR3 protein: CASSFRDRKTYGYTF; CDR3 DNA: TGTGCCAGCAGTTTTAGGGACAGGAAAACCTATGGCTACACCTTC
J gene: TRBJ1-2; clone size: NA; V gene: TRBV7-2; D gene: NA; CDR3 protein: CASSPQGSLGYGYTF; CDR3 DNA: TGTGCCAGCAGCCCACAAGGGAGTCTGGGGTATGGCTACACCTTC
J gene: TRBJ1-5; clone size: NA; V gene: TRBV2; D gene: NA; CDR3 protein: CASSELGRNQPQHF; CDR3 DNA: TGTGCCAGCAGTGAATTAGGGAGGAATCAGCCCCAGCATTTT
J gene: TRBJ2-5; clone size: NA; V gene: TRBV10-1; D gene: NA; CDR3 protein: CASSEKLGRGNIYQETQYF; CDR3 DNA: TGCGCCAGCAGTGAGAAGCTCGGGCGGGGCAATATCTACCAAGAGACCCAGTACTTC
J gene: TRBJ2-7; clone size: NA; V gene: TRBV11-3; D gene: NA; CDR3 protein: CASSHRSLVGVSYEQYF; CDR3 DNA: TGTGCCAGCAGCCACCGATCACTCGTCGGGGTTTCCTACGAGCAGTACTTC
J gene: TRBJ1-2; clone size: NA; V gene: TRBV13; D gene: NA; CDR3 protein: CASSQRLLSGYTF; CDR3 DNA: TGTGCCAGCAGCCAGCGGCTCTTGAGTGGCTACACCTTC
J gene: TRBJ1-5; clone size: few; V gene: TRBV2; D gene: NA; CDR3 protein: CASTAIREHQPQHF; CDR3 DNA: TGTGCCAGCACGGCCATAAGGGAGCATCAGCCCCAGCATTTT
J gene: TRBJ1-2; clone size: NA; V gene: TRBV6-6; D gene: NA; CDR3 protein: CASSYPGQTYGYTF; CDR3 DNA: TGTGCCAGCAGTTACCCTGGACAGACCTATGGCTACACCTTC
J gene: TRBJ1-2; clone size: once; V gene: TRBV29-1; D gene: NA; CDR3 protein: CSVGSSNYGYTF; CDR3 DNA: TGCAGCGTTGGGAGTTCAAACTATGGTTACACCTTC
J gene: TRBJ1-2; clone size: NA; V gene: TRBV5-1; D gene: NA; CDR3 protein: CASSLPGRGYTF; CDR3 DNA: TGCGCCAGCAGCTTACCGGGACGGGGCTACACCTTC
J gene: TRBJ2-7; clone size: NA; V gene: TRBV6-9; D gene: NA; CDR3 protein: CASSYFPISEQYF; CDR3 DNA: TGTGCCAGCAGTTATTTCCCGATAAGCGAGCAGTACTTC
J gene: TRBJ2-5; clone size: once; V gene: TRBV9; D gene: TRBD1; CDR3 protein: CASSPIGQGETQYF; CDR3 DNA: TGTGCCAGCAGCCCAATTGGACAGGGGGAGACCCAGTACTTC
J gene: TRBJ1-6; clone size: medium-sized; V gene: TRBV7-8; D gene: TRBD1; CDR3 protein: CASSLEGTVSPLHF; CDR3 DNA: TGTGCCAGCAGCTTAGAGGGGACAGTCTCACCCCTCCACTTT
J gene: TRBJ1-1; clone size: once; V gene: TRBV6-6; D gene: NA; CDR3 protein: CASSYSGSYTEAFF; CDR3 DNA: TGTGCCAGCAGTTACTCCGGGAGTTACACTGAAGCTTTCTTT
J gene: TRBJ1-4; clone size: NA; V gene: TRBV6-1; D gene: TRBD1; CDR3 protein: CASSGRDSYEKLFF; CDR3 DNA: TGTGCCAGCAGTGGTAGGGACAGTTATGAAAAACTGTTTTTT